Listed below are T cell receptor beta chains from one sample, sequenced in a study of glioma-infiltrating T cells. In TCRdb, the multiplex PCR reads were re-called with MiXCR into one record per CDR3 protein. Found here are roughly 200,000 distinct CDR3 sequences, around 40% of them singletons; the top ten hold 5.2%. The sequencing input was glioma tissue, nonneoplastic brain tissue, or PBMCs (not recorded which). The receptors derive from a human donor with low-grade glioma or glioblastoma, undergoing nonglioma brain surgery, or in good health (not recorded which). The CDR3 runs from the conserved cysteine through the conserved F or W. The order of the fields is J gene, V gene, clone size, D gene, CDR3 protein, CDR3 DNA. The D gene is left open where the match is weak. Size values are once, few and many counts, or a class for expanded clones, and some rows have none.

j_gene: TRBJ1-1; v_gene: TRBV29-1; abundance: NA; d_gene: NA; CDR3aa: CSVDSLMNTEAFF; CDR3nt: TGCAGCGTTGATTCGCTTATGAACACTGAAGCTTTCTTT
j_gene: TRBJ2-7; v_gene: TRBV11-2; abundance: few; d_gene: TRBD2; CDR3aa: CASSLPGGYYEQYF; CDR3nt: TGTGCCAGCAGCTTACCGGGAGGGTACTACGAGCAGTACTTC
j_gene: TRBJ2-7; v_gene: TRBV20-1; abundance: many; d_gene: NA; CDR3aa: CSAREGAAYEQYF; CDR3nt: TGCAGTGCTAGAGAGGGTGCCGCCTACGAGCAGTACTTC
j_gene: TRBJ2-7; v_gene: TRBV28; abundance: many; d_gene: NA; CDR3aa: CASRRQSAYEQYF; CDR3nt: TGTGCCAGCAGGCGACAGAGCGCCTACGAGCAGTACTTC
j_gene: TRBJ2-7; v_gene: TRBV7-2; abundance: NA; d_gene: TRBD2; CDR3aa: CASSRRGLEGDYEQHF; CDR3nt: TGTGCCAGCAGCCGCCGTGGACTAGAGGGTGACTACGAGCAGCACTTC
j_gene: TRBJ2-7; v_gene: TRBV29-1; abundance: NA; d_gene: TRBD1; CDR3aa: CSVTPGTGRWYEQYF; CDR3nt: TGCAGCGTTACTCCTGGGACAGGTCGGTGGTACGAGCAGTACTTC
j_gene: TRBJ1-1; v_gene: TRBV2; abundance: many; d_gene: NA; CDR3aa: CASSYGLNTEAFF; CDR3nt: TGTGCCAGCAGCTACGGACTGAACACTGAAGCTTTCTTT
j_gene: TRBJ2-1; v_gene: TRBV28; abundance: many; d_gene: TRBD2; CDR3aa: CASSLPPLAGGEDEQFF; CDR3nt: TGTGCCAGCAGTTTGCCCCCGCTAGCGGGAGGGGAGGATGAGCAGTTCTTC
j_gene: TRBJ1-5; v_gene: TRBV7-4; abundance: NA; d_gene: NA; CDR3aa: CASALGGRYNQPQHF; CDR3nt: TGTGCCAGCGCCCTTGGCGGCCGATACAATCAGCCCCAGCATTTT
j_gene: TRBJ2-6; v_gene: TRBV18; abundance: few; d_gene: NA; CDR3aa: CASSPSRSGANVLTF; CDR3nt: TGTGCCAGCTCACCTTCCCGCTCTGGGGCCAACGTCCTGACTTTC
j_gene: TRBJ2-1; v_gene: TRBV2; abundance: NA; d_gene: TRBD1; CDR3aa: CASRGQGGLDEQFF; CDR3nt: TGTGCCAGTCGAGGACAGGGGGGTTTAGATGAGCAGTTCTTC
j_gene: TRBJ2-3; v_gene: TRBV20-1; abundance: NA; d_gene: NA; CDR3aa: CSATHGSQRDTQYF; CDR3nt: TGCAGTGCCACACACGGGAGCCAACGAGATACGCAGTATTTT
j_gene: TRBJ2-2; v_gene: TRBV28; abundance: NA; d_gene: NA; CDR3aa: CACRTGGSAGELFF; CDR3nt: TGTGCCTGCAGAACTGGGGGTTCCGCCGGGGAGCTGTTTTTT
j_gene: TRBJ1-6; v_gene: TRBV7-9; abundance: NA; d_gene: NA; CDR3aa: CASNLGGDSPLHF; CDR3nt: TGTGCCAGCAACTTAGGAGGCGATTCACCCCTCCACTTT
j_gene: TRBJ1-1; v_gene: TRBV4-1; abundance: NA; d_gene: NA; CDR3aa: CASSQGAQEAFF; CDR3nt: TGCGCCAGCAGCCAAGGGGCCCAGGAAGCTTTCTTT
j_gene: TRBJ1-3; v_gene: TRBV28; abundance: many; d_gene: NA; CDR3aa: CASSQDTNGNTIYF; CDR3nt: TGTGCCAGCAGTCAGGACACTAACGGAAACACCATATATTTT
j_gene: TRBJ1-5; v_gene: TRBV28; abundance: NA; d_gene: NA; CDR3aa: CANSLVGSNQPQHF; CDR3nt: TGTGCCAACAGTTTAGTCGGATCAAATCAGCCACAGCATTTT
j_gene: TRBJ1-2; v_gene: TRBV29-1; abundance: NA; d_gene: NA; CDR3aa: CSVDLQGWEAGYTF; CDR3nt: TGCAGCGTCGACCTACAGGGATGGGAAGCTGGCTACACCTTC
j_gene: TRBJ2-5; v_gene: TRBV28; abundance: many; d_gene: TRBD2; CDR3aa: CASNRGEGLETQYF; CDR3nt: TGTGCCAGCAATCGGGGGGAGGGCCTTGAGACCCAGTACTTC
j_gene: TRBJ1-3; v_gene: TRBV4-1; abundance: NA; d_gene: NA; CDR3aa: CASSQDPSSGNTIYF; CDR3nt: TGCGCCAGCAGCCAAGACCCCAGCTCTGGAAACACCATATATTTT
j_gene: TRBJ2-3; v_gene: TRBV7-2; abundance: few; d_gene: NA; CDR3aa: CASSRTTGLGTDTQYF; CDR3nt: TGTGCCAGCAGCCGGACAACGGGGTTAGGTACAGATACGCAGTATTTT
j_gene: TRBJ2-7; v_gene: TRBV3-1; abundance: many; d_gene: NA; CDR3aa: CASSQTGTPNSF; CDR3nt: TGTGCCAGCAGCCAAACCGGGACTCCAAACTCGTTC
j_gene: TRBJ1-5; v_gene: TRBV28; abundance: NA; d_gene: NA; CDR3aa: CASSLQGQSNQPKHF; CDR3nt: TGTGCCAGCAGTTTACAAGGACAGAGCAATCAGCCCAAGCATTTT
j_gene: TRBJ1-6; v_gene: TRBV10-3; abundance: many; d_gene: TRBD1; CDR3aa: CAISGQDRGNSPLHF; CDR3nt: TGTGCCATCAGTGGACAGGACAGGGGGAATTCACCCCTCCACTTT
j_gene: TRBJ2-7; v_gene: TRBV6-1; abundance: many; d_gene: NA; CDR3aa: CASSDQGWLYEQYF; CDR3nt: TGTGCCAGCAGTGACCAAGGCTGGCTCTACGAGCAGTACTTC
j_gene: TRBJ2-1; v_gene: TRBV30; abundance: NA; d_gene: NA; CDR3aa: CAWTREIRDEQFF; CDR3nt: TGTGCCTGGACCCGAGAAATTAGGGATGAGCAGTTCTTC
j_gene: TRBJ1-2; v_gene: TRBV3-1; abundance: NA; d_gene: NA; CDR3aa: CASRLRDLGGYTF; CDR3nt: TGTGCCAGCAGACTCAGGGACCTGGGTGGCTACACCTTC
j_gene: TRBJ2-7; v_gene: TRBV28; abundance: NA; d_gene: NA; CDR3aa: CASIADLASSYKQYF; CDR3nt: TGTGCCAGCATAGCCGATCTGGCGAGTTCCTACAAGCAGTACTTC
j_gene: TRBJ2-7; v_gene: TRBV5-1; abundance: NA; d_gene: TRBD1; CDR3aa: CASTTGTVTYEQYF; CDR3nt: TGCGCCAGCACCACCGGGACAGTCACTTACGAGCAGTACTTC
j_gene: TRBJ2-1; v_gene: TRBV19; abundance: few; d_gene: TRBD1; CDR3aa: CASNRDRSRDEQFF; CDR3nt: TGTGCCAGTAATCGGGACAGGTCTAGGGATGAGCAGTTCTTC
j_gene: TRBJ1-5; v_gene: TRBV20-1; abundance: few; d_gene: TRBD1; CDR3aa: CSAPGTADQPQHF; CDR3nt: TGCAGTGCTCCCGGGACAGCAGATCAGCCCCAGCATTTT
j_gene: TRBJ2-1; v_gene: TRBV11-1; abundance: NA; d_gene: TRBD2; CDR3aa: CTSGEGLAGGRPNEQFF; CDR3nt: TGTACCAGCGGGGAAGGACTAGCGGGAGGTCGACCCAATGAGCAGTTCTTC
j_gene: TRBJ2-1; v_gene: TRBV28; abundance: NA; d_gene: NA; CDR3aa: CASSSPGPTANSPLHF; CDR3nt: TGTGCCAGCAGTTCCCCTGGGCCCACGGCTAATTCACCCCTCCACTTC
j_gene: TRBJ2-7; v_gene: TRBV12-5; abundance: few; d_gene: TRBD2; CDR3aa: CASGLRTSGYEQYF; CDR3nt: TGTGCTAGTGGTTTGCGGACTAGCGGTTACGAGCAGTACTTC
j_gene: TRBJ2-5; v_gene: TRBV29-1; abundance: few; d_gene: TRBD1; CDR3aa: CSVARTGGQETQYF; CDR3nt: TGCAGCGTTGCACGGACAGGGGGGCAAGAGACCCAGTACTTC
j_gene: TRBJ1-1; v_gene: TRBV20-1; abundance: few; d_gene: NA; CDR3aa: CSAEQGGNTEAFF; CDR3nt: TGCAGCGCGGAACAGGGAGGAAACACTGAAGCTTTCTTT
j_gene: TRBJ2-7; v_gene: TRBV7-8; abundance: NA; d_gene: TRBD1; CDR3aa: CASSQSTGATYEQYF; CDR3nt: TGTGCCAGCAGCCAATCCACAGGGGCGACCTACGAGCAGTACTTC
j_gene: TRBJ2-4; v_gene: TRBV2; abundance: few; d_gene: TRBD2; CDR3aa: CASTSGRAQNIQYF; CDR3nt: TGTGCCAGCACGAGCGGGAGGGCCCAGAACATTCAGTACTTC
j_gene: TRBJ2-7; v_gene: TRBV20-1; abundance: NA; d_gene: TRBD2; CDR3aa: CSARDGVAGYEQYF; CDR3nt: TGCAGTGCTAGAGATGGAGTAGCGGGTTACGAGCAGTACTTC
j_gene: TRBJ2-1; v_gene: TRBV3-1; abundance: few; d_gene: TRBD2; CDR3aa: CASSQDPAGGIQFF; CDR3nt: TGTGCCAGCAGCCAAGATCCAGCGGGGGGCATTCAGTTCTTC
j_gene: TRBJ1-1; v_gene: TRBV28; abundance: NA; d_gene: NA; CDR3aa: CASSPILNTEAFF; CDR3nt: TGTGCCAGCAGTCCTATTTTGAATACTGAAGCTTTCTTT
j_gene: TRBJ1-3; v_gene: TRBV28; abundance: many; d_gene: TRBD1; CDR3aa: CASSPPNRGGNTIYF; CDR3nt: TGTGCCAGCAGTCCGCCTAACAGGGGTGGAAACACCATATATTTT
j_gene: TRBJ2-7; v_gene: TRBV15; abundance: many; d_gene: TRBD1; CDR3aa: CATSRDRGRYEQYF; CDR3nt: TGTGCCACCAGCAGAGACAGGGGGCGCTACGAGCAGTACTTC
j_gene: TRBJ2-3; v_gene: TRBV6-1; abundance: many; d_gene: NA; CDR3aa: CASSATASSAASTDTQYF; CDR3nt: TGTGCCAGCAGTGCAACCGCTAGCTCCGCGGCTAGCACAGATACGCAGTATTTT
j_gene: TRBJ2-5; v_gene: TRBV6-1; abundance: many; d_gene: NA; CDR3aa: CATEGETQYF; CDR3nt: TGTGCCACCGAGGGGGAGACCCAGTACTTC
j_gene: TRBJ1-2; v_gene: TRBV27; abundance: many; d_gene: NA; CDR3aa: CASSLSGIHGYTF; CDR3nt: TGTGCCAGCAGTTTATCAGGGATACATGGCTACACCTTC
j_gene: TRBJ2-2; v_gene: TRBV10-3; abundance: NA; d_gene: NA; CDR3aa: CAISDWGSTTNTGELFF; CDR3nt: TGTGCCATCAGTGATTGGGGTAGCACTACGAACACCGGGGAGCTGTTTTTT
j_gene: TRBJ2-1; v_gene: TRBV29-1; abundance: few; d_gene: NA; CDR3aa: CSAYLRGGVWNEQFF; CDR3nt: TGCAGCGCTTACCTCCGCGGAGGGGTTTGGAATGAGCAGTTCTTC
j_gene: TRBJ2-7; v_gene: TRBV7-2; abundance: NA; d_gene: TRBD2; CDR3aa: CASSIRTSGNYEQYF; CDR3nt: TGTGCCAGCAGCATTCGGACTAGCGGGAACTACGAGCAGTACTTC